Sequencing of this T cell receptor beta chain was carried out in a study of OX40 agonist ivuxolimab in advanced cancers. The repertoire was sequenced with immunoSEQ multiplex PCR; TCRdb's copy has only in-frame clones and lacks some. The table lists some 69,000 clones, 80% to 95% of them singletons. CDR1 SGHKS and CDR2 YYEKEE come from the germline V gene (reference sequence). The CDR3 has 13 amino acids. The V gene lost 0 bases and the J gene lost 5 bases, with 8 bases spanning the gap. This clone has just a few counts. V usage is TRBV5-5 and J usage is TRBJ2-5; D ambiguous. Sequencing was performed on CD4+ or CD8+ T cells sorted from blood, taken in a trial of the OX40 agonist ivuxolimab. The receptor's source is an adult with an advanced solid tumor such as melanoma, head and neck, liver or kidney cancer. CDR3 loop: CASSLDGIETQYF. CDR3 DNA sequence: TGTGCCAGCAGCTTGGATGGAATTGAGACCCAGTACTTC. Combining the CDR3 with reference TRBV5-5 and TRBJ2-5 gives the whole variable domain DAGVTQSPTHLIKTRGQQVTLRCSPISGHKSVSWYQQVLGQGPQFIFQYYEKEERGRGNFPDRFSARQFPNYSSELNVNALLLGDSALYLCASSLDGIETQYFGPGTRLLVL.